This section outlines one TCR beta chain sequence together with its context. The antigen remains undetermined. The sample belongs to a study of shared clonotypes between healthy human individuals. DNA at roughly 0.2 ug, roughly 30,000 T cell genomes, went into sorted-subset replicate PCRs. Clones were read by immunoSEQ multiplex PCR, and TCRdb kept only the in-frame ones, dropping some. The profile shows roughly 2,000,000 clones, about 95% of them singletons. Study-wide points: Shared across a few donors were approximately 5% of the naive CD4 clonotypes.

CD45RO negativity and positive selection for CCR7 defined naive CD8 cells, a population that excluded terminally differentiated effector memory CD45RA+ cells. There are 17 residues in the CDR3. Trimming took 1 base from V and 8 from J, leaving 21 bases between them. CDR1 and CDR2 (germline): SGHAT, FQNNGV. V is TRBV11-2 and J is TRBJ2-1; D tentatively reads TRBD1 or TRBD2 (5 bases each). The sequence was obtained from a man between 18 and 35 years old in good health. Sequenced sample: naive CD8+ T cells sorted from blood. The CDR3 here is CASSLALLAQGVDEQFF. The CDR3 DNA reads TGTGCCAGCAGCTTAGCTTTGCTAGCCCAGGGTGTCGATGAGCAGTTCTTC.